This passage covers 10 T cell receptor beta chains from one sample sequenced in a study of post-analysis software for immune sequencing data. Findings of the study overall: Elevated frequency relative to controls characterized roughly 5 TRBV segments in patients, TRBV5-6, TRBV5-1 and TRBV20-1 among them.

Every TCR beta cDNA library bore unique molecular identifiers. TCRdb reprocessed the PCR reads via MiXCR and lists one record per CDR3 protein. The repertoire holds fewer than 850,000 distinct CDR3 sequences, with approximately 30% as singletons. For these receptors, no antigen is known. Sequencing was done on a sample of blood. The receptors come from a girl aged 5 to 17 with multiple sclerosis.

DNA for the CDR3: TGCAGTGCCCCTTCAAGCGGGAGGACAGATACGCAGTATTTT. Its protein is CSAPSSGRTDTQYF. The chain has TRBV20-1 and TRBJ2-3; 9 nucleotides line up with TRBD2. The V gene's germline CDR1 is DFQATT and CDR2 SNEGSKA (reference sequence). V shed 6 bases and J 3 bases; nucleotides not matched to a gene: 7. The CDR3 runs 14 residues.

This clonotype has at least ten counts. The gene calls are TRBV7-2 and TRBJ2-1; 9 bases align to TRBD2. Germline CDR1 SGHTA, CDR2 FQGNSA. Trimming cost V 3 bases and J 7 bases; bases outside gene matches: 7. The CDR3 totals 15 residues. The CDR3 loop reads CASSLSSGSSNEQFF. In DNA form, the CDR3 reads TGTGCCAGCAGCTTGAGTAGCGGGAGTTCGAATGAGCAGTTCTTC.

The chain carries TRBV28 and TRBJ2-7; no clear D gene. From germline, CDR1 is MDHEN and CDR2 SYDVKM. The CDR3 is 13 amino acids. V lost 5 bases to trimming and J lost 4 bases, with 12 bases between them. The CDR3: CASSPLGYYEQYF. In DNA, the CDR3 is TGTGCCAGCAGTCCCCTAGGTTATTACGAGCAGTACTTC.

This clonotype was recorded at least ten times. The V and J genes are TRBV29-1 and TRBJ2-3; D not resolved. The germline V gene encodes CDR1 SQVTM and CDR2 ANQGSEA. Deletions cut 7 bases from V and 1 base from J, with 15 bases between. The CDR3 has 14 amino acids. The CDR3 is CSARHPWGTDTQYF. Written as DNA, the CDR3 is TGCAGCGCGAGACACCCGTGGGGCACAGATACGCAGTATTTT.

Ten or more counts support this clonotype. The chain carries TRBV6-2 or TRBV6-3 and TRBJ2-7, with 7 positions matching TRBD2. V lost 5 bases and J lost 3; bases outside the gene matches: 10. The CDR3 sequence is 15 residues long. Germline V gene data show CDR1 as MNHEY and CDR2 as SVGEGT. The CDR3 sequence: CASSPQGGSSYEQYF. In DNA form, the CDR3 reads TGTGCCAGCAGTCCCCAGGGCGGGAGCAGCTACGAGCAGTACTTC.

V usage is TRBV7-9 and J usage is TRBJ1-1, with 10 bases matching TRBD1. The CDR3 runs 13 residues. V was pared by 1 base and J by 11 bases, with 4 bases of the junction left unmatched. CDR1 and CDR2 (germline): SEHNR, FQNEAQ (reference sequence). Written as DNA, the CDR3 is TGTGCCAGCAGCTTAGAAGGACAGGGGGAGGCTTTCTTT. Translation gives CASSLEGQGEAFF.

The chain has TRBV20-1 and TRBJ2-2; 9 nucleotides align to TRBD2. Trimming took 1 base from V and 6 from J; bases not matched to a gene: 3. The V gene's germline CDR1 is DFQATT and CDR2 SNEGSKA (reference sequence). This CDR3 has 14 residues. CDR3: CSARGVAGAGELFF. CDR3 in DNA: TGCAGTGCTAGAGGGGTAGCGGGAGCCGGGGAGCTGTTTTTT.

This clonotype was recorded a few times. The V gene is TRBV20-1, the J gene TRBJ2-1; possibly TRBD1 for D (6 bases). This CDR3 is built from 13 residues. V shed 5 bases and J shed 5 bases, with 13 bases lying between them. Germline CDR1 DFQATT, CDR2 SNEGSKA (reference sequence). The CDR3 here is CSASNYRDNEQFF. CDR3 in DNA: TGCAGTGCTTCGAACTACAGGGACAATGAGCAGTTCTTC.

Details on this clonotype: The junction departs from germline at one end; a sequencing error may be responsible. This chain uses TRBV6-1 with TRBJ2-2; D remains ambiguous. CDR1 MNHNS and CDR2 SASEGT come from the germline V gene. CDR3 length: 13 amino acids. The CDR3 DNA reads TGTGCGAGCAGTGAAATGCGGACCGGGGAGCTGTTTTTT. Amino acids: CASSEMRTGELFF.

On this clonotype: A much larger clone is a single base away; this may be a read error. The CDR3 spells CSVRRGLALQETQFF. DNA for the CDR3: TGCAGCGTCCGGCGAGGACTAGCGCTTCAAGAGACCCAGTTCTTC. The rearrangement uses TRBV29-1 and TRBJ2-5, with TRBD2 matching over 9 bases. The closer fit of TRBJ2-1 to the DNA end suggests the J call may be wrong. Per the germline V gene, CDR1 is SQVTM and CDR2 is ANQGSEA. The CDR3 sequence is 15 residues long.